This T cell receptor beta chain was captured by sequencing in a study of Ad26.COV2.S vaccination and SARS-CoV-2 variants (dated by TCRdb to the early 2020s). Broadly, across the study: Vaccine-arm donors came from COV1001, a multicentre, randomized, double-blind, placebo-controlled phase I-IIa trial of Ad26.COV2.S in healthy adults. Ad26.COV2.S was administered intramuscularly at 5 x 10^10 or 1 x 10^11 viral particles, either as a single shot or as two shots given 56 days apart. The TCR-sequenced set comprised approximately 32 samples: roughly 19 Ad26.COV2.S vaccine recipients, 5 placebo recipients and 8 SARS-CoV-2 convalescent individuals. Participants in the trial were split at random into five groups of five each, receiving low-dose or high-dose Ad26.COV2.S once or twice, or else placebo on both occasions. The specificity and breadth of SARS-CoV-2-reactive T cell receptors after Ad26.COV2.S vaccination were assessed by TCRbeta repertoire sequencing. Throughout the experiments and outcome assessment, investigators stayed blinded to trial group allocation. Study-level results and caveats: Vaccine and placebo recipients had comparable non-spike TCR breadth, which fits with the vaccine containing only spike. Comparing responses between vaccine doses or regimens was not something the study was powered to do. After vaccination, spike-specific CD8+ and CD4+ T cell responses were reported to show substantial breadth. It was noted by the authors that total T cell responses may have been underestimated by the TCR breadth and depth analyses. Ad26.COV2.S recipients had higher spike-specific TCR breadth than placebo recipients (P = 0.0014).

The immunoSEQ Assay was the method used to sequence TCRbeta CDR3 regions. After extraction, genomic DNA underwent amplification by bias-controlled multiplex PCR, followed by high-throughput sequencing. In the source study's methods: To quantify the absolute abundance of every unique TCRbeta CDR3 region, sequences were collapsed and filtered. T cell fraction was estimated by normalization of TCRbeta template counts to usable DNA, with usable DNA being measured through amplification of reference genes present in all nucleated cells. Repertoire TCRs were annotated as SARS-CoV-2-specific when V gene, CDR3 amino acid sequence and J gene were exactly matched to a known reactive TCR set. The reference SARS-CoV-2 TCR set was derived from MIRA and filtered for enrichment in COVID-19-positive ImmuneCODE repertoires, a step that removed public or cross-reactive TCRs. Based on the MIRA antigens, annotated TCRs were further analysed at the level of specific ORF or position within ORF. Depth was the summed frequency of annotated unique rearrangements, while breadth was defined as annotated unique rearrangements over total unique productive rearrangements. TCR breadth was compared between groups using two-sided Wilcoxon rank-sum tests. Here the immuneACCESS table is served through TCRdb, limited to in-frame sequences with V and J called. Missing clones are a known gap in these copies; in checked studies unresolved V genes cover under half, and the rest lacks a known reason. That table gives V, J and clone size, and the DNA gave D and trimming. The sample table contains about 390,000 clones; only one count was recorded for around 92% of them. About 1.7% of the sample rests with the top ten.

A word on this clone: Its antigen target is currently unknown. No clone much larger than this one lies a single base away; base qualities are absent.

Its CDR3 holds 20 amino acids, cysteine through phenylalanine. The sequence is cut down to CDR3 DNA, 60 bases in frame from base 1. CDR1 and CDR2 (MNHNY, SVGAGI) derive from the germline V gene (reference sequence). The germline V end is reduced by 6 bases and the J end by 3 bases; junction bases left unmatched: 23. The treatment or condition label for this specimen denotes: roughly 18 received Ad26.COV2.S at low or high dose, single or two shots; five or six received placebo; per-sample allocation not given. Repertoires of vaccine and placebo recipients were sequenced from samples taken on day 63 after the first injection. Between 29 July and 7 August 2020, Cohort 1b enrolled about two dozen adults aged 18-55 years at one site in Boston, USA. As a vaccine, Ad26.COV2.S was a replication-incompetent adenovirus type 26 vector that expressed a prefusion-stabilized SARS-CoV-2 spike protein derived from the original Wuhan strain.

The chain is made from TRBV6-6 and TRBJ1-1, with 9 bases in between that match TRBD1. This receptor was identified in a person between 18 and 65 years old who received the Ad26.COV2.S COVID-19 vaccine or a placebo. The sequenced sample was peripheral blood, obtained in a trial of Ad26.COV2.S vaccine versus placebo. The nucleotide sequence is TGTGCCAGCAGCCTATCCGGGACAGGGAGGGGTGTACGTGTGGACACTGAAGCTTTCTTT. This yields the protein CASSLSGTGRGVRVDTEAFF.